This T cell receptor (beta chain) derives from a study of blood T cell repertoires in COVID-19. Study overall: In each case, the material was cDNA or gDNA derived from T cells, B-cell-depleted T cells, or PBMCs.

The study recruited people aged 18 to 89 years across 20 to 30 US areas. CDR3 size: 13 residues. Germline CDR1 and CDR2: SQVTM and ANQGSEA. Trimming cost V 6 bases and J 5 bases, with 16 bases left between them. Some clones are missing from TCRdb's copy, which holds only in-frame ones; the method was immunoSEQ multiplex PCR. The sample lists approximately 210,000 clones, 81% seen once, with 8% to 9.5% in the top ten. This chain joins TRBV29-1 and TRBJ2-5; D call uncertain. The sequence was obtained from a woman between 45 and 65 years old with acute COVID-19. Sequences were obtained from PBMCs or T cells enriched from blood (not recorded which). CDR3 coding DNA: TGCAGCGTCGAGGTCGGGTTTTGGGAGACCCAGTACTTC. Amino acids: CSVEVGFWETQYF.